One and the same sample provided the 8 T cell receptor beta chains below, sequenced in a study of shared clonotypes between healthy human individuals. Here immunoSEQ multiplex PCR was the method, and the copy in TCRdb shows in-frame clones only, minus some. This sample yields fewer than 1.8 million clones, of which approximately 98.5% are seen a single time; about 0.35% belongs to the top ten. Sequenced material: naive CD4+ T cells sorted from blood. Subset defined: CD45RA+ positively selected. The origin of the receptors is a man aged 25-40 years in good health.

This rearrangement joins TRBV7-6 to TRBJ2-7; D is undetermined. This CDR3 spans 15 amino acids. Germline V lookup: CDR1 SGHVS, CDR2 FNYEAQ. The V gene lost 5 bases and the J gene lost 5 bases, with 19 bases spanning the gap. The CDR3 region has the DNA TGTGCCAGCAGCAAAGTCTTCGGCCCCGGCGACGAGCAGTACTTC. This codes for CASSKVFGPGDEQYF. Complete variable domain (other parts from reference TRBV7-6 and TRBJ2-7): GAGVSQSPRYKVTKRGQDVALRCDPISGHVSLYWYRQALGQGPEFLTYFNYEAQQDKSGLPNDRFSAERPEGSISTLTIQRTEQRDSAMYRCASSKVFGPGDEQYFGPGTRLTVT.

The chain employs TRBV2 and TRBJ2-3; D unresolved. CDR3 length: 14 residues. CDR1 and CDR2 (germline): SNHLY, FYNNEI. Trimming stripped 2 bases from V and 0 bases from J, with 6 bases between. The CDR3 region has the DNA TGTGCCAGCAGTGAATTGATTAGCACAGATACGCAGTATTTT. It encodes CASSELISTDTQYF.

The chain couples TRBV9 to TRBJ2-5; 14 positions match TRBD2. The CDR3 has 15 amino acids. Germline CDR1 and CDR2: SGDLS and YYNGEE. The V gene end was trimmed by 2 bases and the J gene end by 5 bases; junction bases not matched to a gene: 2. CDR3 bases: TGTGCCAGCAGCGTGACTAGCGGGAGGGTCGAGACCCAGTACTTC. This translates into CASSVTSGRVETQYF.

This chain uses TRBV28 with TRBJ1-5, with D maybe TRBD1 (6 bases). Trimming removed 8 bases from V and 2 bases from J, with 13 bases in between. The CDR3 has 14 residues. Germline CDR1 and CDR2: MDHEN and SYDVKM. DNA for the CDR3: TGTGCCAGCTACGACAGACAGGGCAATCAGCCCCAGCATTTT. This codes for CASYDRQGNQPQHF.

On this clone: Distinct nucleotide sequences in the sample also encode this CDR3. This chain links TRBV5-1 with TRBJ2-3, with a weak D call TRBD2 (5 bases). CDR1 is SGHRS, CDR2 YFSETQ, per germline. This CDR3 comprises 13 residues. Deletions cut 4 bases from V and 3 bases from J, with 9 bases between. The CDR3 sequence is CASSEGGTDTQYF. As DNA, the CDR3 is TGCGCCAGCAGCGAGGGTGGTACAGATACGCAGTATTTT.

This clone was found once. J is TRBJ2-7 and V is TRBV5-5; 8 bases are a match to TRBD1. The germline V gene has CDR1 SGHKS and CDR2 YYEKEE (reference sequence). This CDR3 comprises 15 residues. Trimming at V came to 1 base and at J to 3 bases, leaving 6 bases not matched to a gene. The CDR3 here is CASSLPTGVLYEQYF. DNA for the CDR3: TGTGCCAGCAGCTTGCCGACAGGGGTACTCTACGAGCAGTACTTC.

The V gene is TRBV30, the J gene TRBJ1-5; D unclear. Per the germline V gene, CDR1 is GTSNPN and CDR2 is SVGIG (reference sequence). The V end was cut by 2 bases, the J end by 4 bases, with 9 bases between. There are 13 residues in the CDR3. DNA of the CDR3: TGTGCCTGGAGTAGAGACACGAATCAGCCCCAGCATTTT. Translation gives CAWSRDTNQPQHF.

J is TRBJ1-1 and V is TRBV29-1; 9 nucleotides align to TRBD1. Trimming at V came to 3 bases and at J to 4 bases, leaving 3 bases not matched to a gene. From germline, CDR1 is SQVTM and CDR2 ANQGSEA. This CDR3 comprises 13 residues. CDR3 sequence reads: CSVDPTGGTEAFF. Written as DNA, the CDR3 is TGCAGCGTTGACCCGACAGGGGGCACTGAAGCTTTCTTT.